This T cell receptor (beta chain) comes out of a study of T cell changes during pregnancy in multiple sclerosis. Profiling relied on immunoSEQ multiplex PCR, and the TCRdb table lists in-frame clones only, not all of them. The sample has roughly 29,000 clones; around 93% are singletons. The germline CDR1 and CDR2 sequences are GTSNPN and SVGIG (reference sequence). V dropped 4 bases and J dropped 6; count of bases not matched to a gene: 4. The CDR3 consists of 14 residues. The starting material was CD4+ T cells from peripheral blood mononuclear cells, obtained after pregnancy. V and J are TRBV30 and TRBJ2-2, with 11 bases lining up with TRBD1. This TCR was sampled from a female donor with multiple sclerosis, enrolled in a pregnancy study. CDR3 region: CAWTGQGAPGELFF. The CDR3 DNA reads as TGTGCCTGGACTGGACAGGGGGCTCCCGGGGAGCTGTTTTTT.